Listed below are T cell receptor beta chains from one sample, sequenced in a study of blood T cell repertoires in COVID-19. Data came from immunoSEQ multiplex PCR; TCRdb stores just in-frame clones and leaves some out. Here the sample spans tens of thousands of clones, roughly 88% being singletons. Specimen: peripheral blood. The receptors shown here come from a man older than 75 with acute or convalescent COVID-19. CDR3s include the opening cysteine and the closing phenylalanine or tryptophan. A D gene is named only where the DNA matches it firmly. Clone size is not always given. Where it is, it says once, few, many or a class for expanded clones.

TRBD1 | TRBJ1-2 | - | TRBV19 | CASSFRDRVNYGYTF | TGTGCCAGTAGTTTCCGGGACAGAGTGAACTATGGCTACACCTTC
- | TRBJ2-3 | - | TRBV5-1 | CASTGGPFTDTQYF | TGCGCCAGCACCGGGGGGCCCTTCACAGATACGCAGTATTTT
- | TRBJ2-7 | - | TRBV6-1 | CATRGTQSSHEQYF | TGTGCCACTAGGGGGACACAGTCTTCCCACGAGCAGTACTTC
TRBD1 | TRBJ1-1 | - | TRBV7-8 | CASSLWTGGYTEAFF | TGTGCCAGCAGCTTATGGACAGGGGGTTACACTGAAGCTTTCTTT
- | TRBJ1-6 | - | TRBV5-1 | CASSLEIRTINSPLHF | TGCGCCAGCAGCTTGGAGATCCGGACAATCAATTCACCCCTCCACTTT
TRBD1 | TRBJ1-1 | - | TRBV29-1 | CSVWGQGARTEAFF | TGCAGCGTTTGGGGACAGGGGGCTCGGACTGAAGCTTTCTTT
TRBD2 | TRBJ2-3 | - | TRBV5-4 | CASSGGGTRTNTQYF | TGTGCCAGCAGCGGCGGGGGGACCAGAACGAATACGCAGTATTTT
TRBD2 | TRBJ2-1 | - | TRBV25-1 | CASSEGAGGTYNEQFF | TGTGCCAGCAGTGAAGGGGCGGGGGGGACCTACAATGAGCAGTTCTTC
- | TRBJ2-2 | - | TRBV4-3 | CASSQDTRATGELFF | TGCGCCAGCAGCCAAGATACCAGGGCCACCGGGGAGCTGTTTTTT
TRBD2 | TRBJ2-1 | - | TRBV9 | CASSVANSGVYNEQFF | TGTGCCAGCAGCGTAGCTAACAGCGGGGTTTACAATGAGCAGTTCTTC
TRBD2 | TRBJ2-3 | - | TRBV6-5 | CASSYDGGAADTQYF | TGTGCCAGCAGTTACGACGGGGGGGCCGCAGATACGCAGTATTTT
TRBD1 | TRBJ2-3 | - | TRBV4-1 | CASSRDSSSTDTQYF | TGCGCCAGCAGCCGGGACAGTTCTAGCACAGATACGCAGTATTTT
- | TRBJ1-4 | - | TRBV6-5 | CASSPRDSYEKLFF | TGTGCCAGCAGTCCCAGGGATTCATATGAAAAACTGTTTTTT
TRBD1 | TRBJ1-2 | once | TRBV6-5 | CASRWTGRDYGYTF | TGTGCCAGCAGGTGGACAGGACGGGACTATGGCTACACCTTC
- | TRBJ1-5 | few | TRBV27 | CASGLADQPQHF | TGTGCCAGCGGCCTGGCAGATCAGCCCCAGCATTTT
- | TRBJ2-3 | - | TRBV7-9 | CASSFGGAGDTQYF | TGTGCCAGCAGCTTTGGAGGGGCGGGGGATACGCAGTATTTT
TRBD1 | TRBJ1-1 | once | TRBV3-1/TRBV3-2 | CASSLQGADTEAFF | TGTGCCAGCAGCCTGCAGGGGGCCGATACTGAAGCTTTCTTT
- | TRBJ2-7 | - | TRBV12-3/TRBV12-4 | CASSLYNEQYF | TGTGCCAGCAGTTTATATAACGAGCAGTACTTC
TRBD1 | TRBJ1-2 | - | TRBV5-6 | CASSLLQGTRNYGYTF | TGTGCCAGCAGCTTGTTACAGGGGACACGCAACTATGGCTACACCTTC
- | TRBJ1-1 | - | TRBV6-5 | CASSSYRDTTEAFF | TGTGCCAGCAGTTCTTATCGGGACACCACTGAAGCTTTCTTT
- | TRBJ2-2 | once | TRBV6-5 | CASRLTYNTGELFF | TGTGCCAGCAGGTTGACATATAACACCGGGGAGCTGTTTTTT
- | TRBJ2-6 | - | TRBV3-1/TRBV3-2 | CASSQGGSGANVLTF | TGTGCCAGCAGCCAAGGCGGCTCTGGGGCCAACGTCCTGACTTTC
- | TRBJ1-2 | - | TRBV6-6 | CASSYSKDSNYGYTF | TGTGCCAGCAGTTACTCGAAGGACAGTAACTATGGCTACACCTTC
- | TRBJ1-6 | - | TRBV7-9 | CASSLTGSPLHF | TGTGCCAGCAGCTTAACGGGTTCACCCCTCCACTTT
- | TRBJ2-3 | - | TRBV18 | CASSDRESSTDTQYF | TGTGCCAGCTCAGACAGAGAGTCTAGCACAGATACGCAGTATTTT
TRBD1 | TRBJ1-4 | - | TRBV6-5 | CASTLRTGDEKLFF | TGTGCCAGCACGCTAAGGACAGGGGATGAAAAACTGTTTTTT
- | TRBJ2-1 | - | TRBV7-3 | CASSLDGSSYNEQFF | TGTGCCAGCAGCTTAGACGGGAGCTCCTACAATGAGCAGTTCTTC